These 22 T cell receptor beta chains share one sample of origin, sequenced in a study of blood T cell repertoires in COVID-19. The data were produced by immunoSEQ multiplex PCR, yet TCRdb's version contains in-frame clones alone and is incomplete. The sample has around 210,000 clones, around 85% seen once. Sequencing used peripheral blood. The receptors were sampled from a woman in her 70s with acute or convalescent COVID-19.

The V gene is TRBV12-3 or TRBV12-4, the J gene TRBJ2-7; a weak D match, TRBD2 (6 bases). This CDR3 comprises 13 residues. V shed 4 bases and J shed 5 bases, with 12 bases lying between them. The CDR3 DNA is TGTGCCAGCAGTTCGACTAGTATCAACGAGCAGTACTTC. This encodes CASSSTSINEQYF.

The J gene is TRBJ2-7, the V gene TRBV16, with a weak D call TRBD2 (6 bases). Germline assignment: CDR1 KGHSY and CDR2 FQNENV. The length of the CDR3 is 14 residues. Trimming removed 5 bases at V and 6 bases at J, with 17 bases between. The CDR3 DNA reads TGTGCCAGCAGCGAAGTCGGGGGAAGGGTCGAGCAGTACTTC. Translated, it gives CASSEVGGRVEQYF.

The chain uses TRBV15 and TRBJ2-7, with D perhaps TRBD2 (5 bases). This CDR3 comprises 14 residues. From germline, CDR1 is LNHNV and CDR2 YYDKDF (reference sequence). The germline V and J ends were trimmed by 3 bases and 3 bases, with 12 bases remaining between them. CDR3 DNA: TGTGCCACCAGCAGGCATCCTAGCCTCTACGAGCAGTACTTC. It yields the protein CATSRHPSLYEQYF. Complete variable domain (other parts from reference TRBV15 and TRBJ2-7): DAMVIQNPRYQVTQFGKPVTLSCSQTLNHNVMYWYQQKSSQAPKLLFHYYDKDFNNEADTPDNFQSRRPNTSFCFLDIRSPGLGDTAMYLCATSRHPSLYEQYFGPGTRLTVT.

This clone was detected only a few times. The chain uses TRBV5-1 and TRBJ1-6, with TRBD1 matching 9 bases. This CDR3 comprises 14 residues. V lost 7 bases, J lost 10 bases, and 9 bases stayed unmatched. CDR1 is SGHRS, CDR2 YFSETQ, per germline. The CDR3 is CASGRDREGSPLHF. The CDR3 region has the DNA TGCGCCAGCGGCCGGGACAGGGAAGGCTCACCCCTCCACTTT.

There are a few counts of this clone. The chain uses TRBV3-1 (or the pseudogene TRBV3-2) and TRBJ2-2; D not resolved. In germline, CDR1 is LGHDT, CDR2 YNNKEL (reference sequence). CDR3 size: 15 residues. V was pared by 1 base and J by 4 bases, with 10 bases between. The CDR3 DNA reads as TGTGCCAGCAGCCAAGGTTCATCGGGCACCGGGGAGCTGTTTTTT. This translates into CASSQGSSGTGELFF.

The chain combines TRBV28 with TRBJ2-1, with 10 bases that match TRBD2. The germline V gene has CDR1 MDHEN and CDR2 SYDVKM. The length of the CDR3 is 14 residues. The junction had 3 bases not matched to a gene; V was cut back by 7 bases and J by 3 bases. The CDR3 protein is CASNLAGVYNEQFF. The DNA of the CDR3 is TGTGCCAGCAACCTAGCGGGAGTCTACAATGAGCAGTTCTTC.

The V and J genes are TRBV5-5 and TRBJ2-5; 10 bases map to TRBD2. Germline CDR1 and CDR2: SGHKS and YYEKEE (reference sequence). The V and J ends lost 0 bases and 1 base, in that order; junction bases with no gene match: 3. The CDR3 is made up of 16 amino acids. The CDR3 loop reads CASSLVAGGPQETQYF. The CDR3 nucleotides read TGTGCCAGCAGCTTGGTAGCGGGGGGCCCCCAAGAGACCCAGTACTTC.

This clone was observed once. The chain is built from TRBV7-2 and TRBJ1-5, with TRBD1 matching over 8 bases. The junction had 6 bases not matched to a gene; V was cut back by 6 bases and J by 5 bases. The germline gives CDR1 SGHTA, CDR2 FQGNSA. The CDR3 covers 14 residues. The CDR3 region has the DNA TGTGCCAGCAGTCCCGGGACAGGTTATCAGCCCCAGCATTTT. Amino acid sequence: CASSPGTGYQPQHF.

The CDR3 DNA reads TGCGCCAGCAGTGAGTGGGGCCATGGCTACACCTTC. This encodes CASSEWGHGYTF. The rearrangement links TRBV10-2 to TRBJ1-2; D is perhaps TRBD1 (5 bases). The germline V and J ends were trimmed by 1 base and 6 bases, with 6 bases remaining between them. Germline V gene data show CDR1 as WSHSY and CDR2 as SAAADI. The CDR3 spans 12 residues.

V gene TRBV7-9 combines with J gene TRBJ2-4, with 7 bases matching TRBD1. This CDR3 comprises 17 residues. The V segment lost 0 bases and the J segment 6 bases; nucleotides outside the gene matches: 11. Germline CDR1 is SEHNR and CDR2 is FQNEAQ (reference sequence). CDR3 residues: CASSLAQTGLNGNIQYF. In nucleotides, the CDR3 is TGTGCCAGCAGCTTAGCACAGACAGGGCTGAATGGAAACATTCAGTACTTC.

The chain is built from TRBV28 and TRBJ1-5; D is uncertain. Trimming removed 4 bases from V and 7 bases from J, with 20 bases in between. Germline V gene data show CDR1 as MDHEN and CDR2 as SYDVKM. This CDR3 region has 16 residues. The CDR3 reads CASSSAGSRPVQPQHF. The CDR3 coding sequence is TGTGCCAGCAGTTCCGCCGGGTCAAGACCCGTCCAGCCCCAGCATTTT.

This chain links TRBV6-1 with TRBJ2-3; D may be TRBD2 (6 bases). The V gene's germline CDR1 is MNHNS and CDR2 SASEGT. The ends were cut back, 2 bases at V and 1 base at J, with 13 bases in the middle. The CDR3 sequence is 16 residues long. The DNA of the CDR3 is TGTGCCAGCAGTGAAACCCCGGGAGCAGGCACAGATACGCAGTATTTT. Protein sequence: CASSETPGAGTDTQYF.

This clone was picked up one time. The chain combines TRBV2 with TRBJ2-3; possibly TRBD1 for D (5 bases). CDR1 is SNHLY, CDR2 FYNNEI, per germline. The CDR3 runs 14 residues. The V gene lost 6 bases and the J gene lost 2 bases, with 12 bases spanning the gap. The CDR3 spells CASRAQGNTDTQYF. DNA of the CDR3: TGTGCCAGCAGGGCCCAGGGAAACACAGATACGCAGTATTTT. Combining the CDR3 with reference TRBV2 and TRBJ2-3 gives the whole variable domain EPEVTQTPSHQVTQMGQEVILRCVPISNHLYFYWYRQILGQKVEFLVSFYNNEISEKSEIFDDQFSVERPDGSNFTLKIRSTKLEDSAMYFCASRAQGNTDTQYFGPGTRLTVL.

This clone appeared once. The chain links TRBV19 to TRBJ2-1; TRBD1 matches at 10 bases. CDR1 and CDR2 (germline): LNHDA, SQIVND (reference sequence). The CDR3 length is 16 residues. V was clipped by 5 bases and J by 6 bases; unmatched bases: 10. The CDR3 nucleotides read TGTGCCAGTAGTCCCCCGACAGGGGGCACCTTCAATGAGCAGTTCTTC. It is translated as CASSPPTGGTFNEQFF.

This clone came up once. This rearrangement joins TRBV10-3 to TRBJ1-1, with TRBD1 matching over 8 bases. CDR1 and CDR2 from the germline V gene are ENHRY and SYGVKD. The CDR3 contains 14 residues. Germline trimming cut 4 bases from V and 0 bases from J; bases unmatched to any gene: 1. For the CDR3, the DNA is TGTGCCATCAGTGGACAGGGGATGAACACTGAAGCTTTCTTT. Amino acids: CAISGQGMNTEAFF.

This sequence joins TRBV12-1 and TRBJ2-1; the tabulated D call, TRBD2, remains unverified against the DNA. TRBV12-1 is labeled a pseudogene. The CDR3 has 14 amino acids. The CDR3 nucleotides read TGTGCCAGCAGCCTCAGAGCGGGAGTCGATGAGCAGTTCTTC. Amino acids: CASSLRAGVDEQFF.

The J gene is TRBJ1-2, the V gene TRBV12-3 or TRBV12-4; 8 bases are shared with TRBD1. The CDR3 has 13 residues. J lost 4 bases, V lost 6 bases, and 4 bases had no gene match. This CDR3 reads CASRNGQGYGYTF. CDR3 in DNA: TGTGCCAGCAGAAATGGACAGGGCTATGGCTACACCTTC.

The rearrangement uses TRBV28 and TRBJ1-3, with 7 positions matching TRBD1. The junction had 1 base not matched to a gene; V was cut back by 6 bases and J by 2 bases. The length of the CDR3 is 13 residues. The germline V gene has CDR1 MDHEN and CDR2 SYDVKM. The CDR3 loop reads CASRRGPGNTIYF. Written as DNA, the CDR3 is TGTGCCAGCAGGAGGGGGCCTGGAAACACCATATATTTT.

The genes are TRBV19 and TRBJ2-7, with 9 positions matching TRBD2. Germline values: CDR1 LNHDA, CDR2 SQIVND (reference sequence). The CDR3 is 14 amino acids. Unmatched junction bases numbered 3, after V lost 2 bases and J lost 4 bases. Written as DNA, the CDR3 is TGTGCCAGTAGTATATTAGCGGGAGCTTACGAGCAGTACTTC. It yields the protein CASSILAGAYEQYF.

CDR3 sequence (DNA): TGTGCCCGCCGGGACAGGGTTGGCACTGAAGCTTTCTTT. Amino acid sequence: CARRDRVGTEAFF. The chain joins TRBV6-5 to TRBJ1-1, with TRBD1 matching 9 bases. Germline-derived CDR1 and CDR2 are MNHEY and SVGAGI. The CDR3 spans 13 residues. V shed 11 bases, J shed 4 bases, and the junction held 8 bases outside the gene matches.

This rearrangement joins TRBV20-1 to TRBJ2-1, with D unclear. The length of the CDR3 is 15 residues. V was trimmed by 3 bases and J by 0 bases, leaving 12 bases between them. CDR1 DFQATT and CDR2 SNEGSKA come from the germline V gene (reference sequence). The CDR3 sequence is CSASDSRSSYNEQFF. The CDR3 DNA is TGCAGTGCTAGTGATAGCCGGAGCTCCTACAATGAGCAGTTCTTC.

This chain links TRBV11-2 with TRBJ2-1, with a tentative D call TRBD2 (5 bases). The CDR3 is 15 residues long. Trimming took 4 bases from V and 0 from J, leaving 10 bases between them. Germline lookup yields CDR1 SGHAT and CDR2 FQNNGV. The chain's CDR3 is CASSSLGSSYNEQFF. The CDR3 DNA reads TGTGCCAGCAGCTCACTGGGGAGCTCCTACAATGAGCAGTTCTTC.